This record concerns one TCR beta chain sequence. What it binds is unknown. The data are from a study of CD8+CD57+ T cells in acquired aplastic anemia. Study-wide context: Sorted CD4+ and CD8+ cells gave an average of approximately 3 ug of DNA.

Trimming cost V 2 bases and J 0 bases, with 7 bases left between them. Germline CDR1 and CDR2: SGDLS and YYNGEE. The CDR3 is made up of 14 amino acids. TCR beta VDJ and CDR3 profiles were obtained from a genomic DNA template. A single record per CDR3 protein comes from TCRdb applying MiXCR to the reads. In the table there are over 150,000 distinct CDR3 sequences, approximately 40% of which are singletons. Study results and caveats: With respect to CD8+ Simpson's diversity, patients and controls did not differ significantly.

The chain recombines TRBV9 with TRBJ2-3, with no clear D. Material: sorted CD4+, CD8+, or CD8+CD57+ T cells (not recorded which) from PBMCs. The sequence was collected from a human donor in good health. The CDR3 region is CASSVALSTDTQYF. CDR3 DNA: TGTGCCAGCAGCGTTGCTTTAAGCACAGATACGCAGTATTTT.